This T cell receptor (beta chain) comes out of a study of T cells in localized non-small cell lung cancer. This CDR3 region has 11 residues. The germline CDR1 and CDR2 sequences are MDHEN and SYDVKM. The V and J ends lost 7 bases and 5 bases respectively, with 8 bases between them. This clone has only a few counts. As yet, its antigen is unknown. Study-wide results and limits: Exceeding tumor, uninvolved adjacent lung had the highest T cell clonality.

Sequencing was performed with immunoSEQ multiplex PCR; in TCRdb, only in-frame clones are kept and a portion is missing. The sample lists around 36,000 clones, about 76% seen once, with approximately 35% in the top ten. The TCR was taken from a woman between 35 and 75 years old with stage II squamous cell lung carcinoma. Source: PBMCs, taken before any cancer treatment. This chain joins TRBV28 and TRBJ1-1, with D uncertain. The chain's CDR3 is CASIVKTEAFF. Written as DNA, the CDR3 is TGTGCCAGCATCGTAAAGACTGAAGCTTTCTTT.